These 3 T cell receptor beta chains share one sample of origin, sequenced in a study of T cell repertoires in cytomegalovirus infection. TCRdb processed the reads anew with MiXCR; each CDR3 protein has one entry. The sample carries approximately 910,000 distinct CDR3 sequences, approximately 32% recorded once. These receptors lack a known antigen. The input for sequencing was cultured CD8+ T cells from PBMCs, taken from culture after CMV antigen stimulation. The receptors were gathered from a human donor in good health (CMV status not recorded). Some clones in this sample may be carry-over from other donors' samples.

The genes are TRBV7-9 and TRBJ2-7; 12 bases map to TRBD1. This CDR3 is built from 14 residues. Germline CDR1 and CDR2: SEHNR and FQNEAQ (reference sequence). After removal of 4 bases from V and 6 bases from J, the junction contained 4 bases not matched to a gene. The CDR3 sequence is CASSSGQGAVEQYV. CDR3 DNA: TGTGCCAGCAGCTCGGGACAGGGGGCGGTCGAGCAGTACGTC.

This clonotype was seen a few times. This chain links TRBV4-2 with TRBJ2-1, with 7 bases that match TRBD2. After removal of 1 base from V and 4 bases from J, the junction contained 4 bases not matched to a gene. The CDR3 totals 15 residues. Germline V gene data show CDR1 as LGHNA and CDR2 as YNFKEQ. CDR3: CASSQGASGYNEQFF. DNA for the CDR3: TGTGCCAGCAGCCAAGGGGCTAGCGGTTACAATGAGCAGTTCTTC.

This chain links TRBV20-1 with TRBJ2-7; D is undetermined. The CDR3 is made up of 12 amino acids. The V gene lost 3 bases and the J gene lost 2 bases, with 8 bases spanning the gap. The germline CDR1 and CDR2 sequences are DFQATT and SNEGSKA (reference sequence). The DNA for the CDR3 is TGCAGTGCTAGCGCAGGAACCTACGAGCAGTACTTC. Protein: CSASAGTYEQYF.